This T cell receptor beta chain was found in a study of beta chain features in type 1 diabetes. This clone has more than one count but fewer than ten. The target antigen is unknown. Study observations and caveats: Type 1 diabetes patients had TCRB CDR3s that were shorter (moderately but significantly so) in all four CD4+ subsets.

Trimming removed 1 base at V and 0 bases at J, with 9 bases between. The CDR3 is made up of 15 amino acids. The germline V gene has CDR1 SGHAT and CDR2 FQNNGV. cDNA synthesis used the whole RNA isolate, giving expressed TCRB sequences. TCRdb keeps only in-frame clones here, not all; method: immunoSEQ multiplex PCR. The sample has about 710,000 clones; over 12% are singletons. V gene TRBV11-2 combines with J gene TRBJ1-1; D is unclear. Sample: naive CD4+ T cells from blood. This TCR was sampled from a man aged 18 to 29 with type 1 diabetes. CDR3 protein: CASSLGPGMNTEAFF. The CDR3 DNA reads as TGTGCCAGCAGCTTAGGTCCAGGCATGAACACTGAAGCTTTCTTT.